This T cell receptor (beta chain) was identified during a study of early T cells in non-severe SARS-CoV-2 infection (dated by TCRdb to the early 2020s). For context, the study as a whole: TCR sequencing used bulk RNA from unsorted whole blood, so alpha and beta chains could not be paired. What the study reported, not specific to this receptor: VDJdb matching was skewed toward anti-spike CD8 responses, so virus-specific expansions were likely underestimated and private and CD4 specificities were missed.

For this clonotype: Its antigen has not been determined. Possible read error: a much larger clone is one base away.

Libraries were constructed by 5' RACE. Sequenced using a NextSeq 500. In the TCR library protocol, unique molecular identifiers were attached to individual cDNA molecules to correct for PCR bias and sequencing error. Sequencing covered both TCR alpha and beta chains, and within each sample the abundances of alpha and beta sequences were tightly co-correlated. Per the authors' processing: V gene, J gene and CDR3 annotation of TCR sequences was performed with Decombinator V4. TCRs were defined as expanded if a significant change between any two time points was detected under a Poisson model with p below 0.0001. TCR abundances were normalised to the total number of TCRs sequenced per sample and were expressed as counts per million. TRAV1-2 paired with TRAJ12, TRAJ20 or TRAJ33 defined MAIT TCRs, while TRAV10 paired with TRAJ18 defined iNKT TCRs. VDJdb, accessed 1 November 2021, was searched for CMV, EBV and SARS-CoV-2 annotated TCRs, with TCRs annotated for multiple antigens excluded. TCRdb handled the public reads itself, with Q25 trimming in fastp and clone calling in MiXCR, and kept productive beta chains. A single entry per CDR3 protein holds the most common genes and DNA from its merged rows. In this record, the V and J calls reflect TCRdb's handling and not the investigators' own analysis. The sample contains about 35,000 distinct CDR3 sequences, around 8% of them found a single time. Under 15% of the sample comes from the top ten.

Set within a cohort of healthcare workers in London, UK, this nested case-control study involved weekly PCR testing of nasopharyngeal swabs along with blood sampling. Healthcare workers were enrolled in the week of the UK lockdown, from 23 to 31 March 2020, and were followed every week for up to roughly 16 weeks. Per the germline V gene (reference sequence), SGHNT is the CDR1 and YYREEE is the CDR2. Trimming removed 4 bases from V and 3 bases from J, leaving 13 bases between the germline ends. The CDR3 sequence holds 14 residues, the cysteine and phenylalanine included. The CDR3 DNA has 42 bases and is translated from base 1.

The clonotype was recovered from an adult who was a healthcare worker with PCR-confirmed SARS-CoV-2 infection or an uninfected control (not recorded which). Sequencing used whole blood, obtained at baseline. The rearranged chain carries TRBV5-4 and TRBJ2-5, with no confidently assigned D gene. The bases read TGTGCCAGCAGCCAGTCGTCGCAGGAAGAGACCCAGTACTTC. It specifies CASSQSSQEETQYF.